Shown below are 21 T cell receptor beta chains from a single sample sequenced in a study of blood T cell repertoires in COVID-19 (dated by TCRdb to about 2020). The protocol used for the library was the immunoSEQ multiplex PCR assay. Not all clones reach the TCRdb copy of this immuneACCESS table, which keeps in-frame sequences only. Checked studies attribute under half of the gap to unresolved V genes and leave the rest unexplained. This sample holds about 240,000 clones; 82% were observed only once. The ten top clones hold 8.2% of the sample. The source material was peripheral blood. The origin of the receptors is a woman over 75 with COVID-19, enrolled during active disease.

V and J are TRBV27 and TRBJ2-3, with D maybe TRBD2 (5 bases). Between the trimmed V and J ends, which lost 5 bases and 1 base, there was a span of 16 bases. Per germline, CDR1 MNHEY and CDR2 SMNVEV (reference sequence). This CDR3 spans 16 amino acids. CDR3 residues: CASSPRAGLRTDTQYF. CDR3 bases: TGTGCCAGCAGTCCCCGGGCAGGACTCCGCACAGATACGCAGTATTTT.

The CDR3 region has the DNA TGCAGTGCTACTAGCGGGCATGAGCAGTTCTTC. This codes for CSATSGHEQFF. The genes are TRBV20-1 and TRBJ2-1; 8 positions agree with TRBD2. V lost 4 bases, J lost 8 bases, and 1 base stayed unmatched. Germline values: CDR1 DFQATT, CDR2 SNEGSKA (reference sequence). CDR3 length: 11 amino acids.

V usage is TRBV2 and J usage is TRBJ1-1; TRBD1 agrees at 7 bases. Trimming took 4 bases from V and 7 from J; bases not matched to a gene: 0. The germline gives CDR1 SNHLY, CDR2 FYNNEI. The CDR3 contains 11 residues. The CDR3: CASSGQGEAFF. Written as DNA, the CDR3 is TGTGCCAGCAGTGGACAGGGTGAAGCTTTCTTT. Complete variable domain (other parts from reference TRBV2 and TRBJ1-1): EPEVTQTPSHQVTQMGQEVILRCVPISNHLYFYWYRQILGQKVEFLVSFYNNEISEKSEIFDDQFSVERPDGSNFTLKIRSTKLEDSAMYFCASSGQGEAFFGQGTRLTVV.

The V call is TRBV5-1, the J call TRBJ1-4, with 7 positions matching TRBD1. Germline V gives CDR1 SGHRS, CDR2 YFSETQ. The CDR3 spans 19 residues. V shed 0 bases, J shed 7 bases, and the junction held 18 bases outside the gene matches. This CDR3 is CASSLGTGSTRFGREKLFF. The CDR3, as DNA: TGCGCCAGCAGCTTGGGGACAGGATCAACTAGGTTCGGTCGTGAAAAACTGTTTTTT.

The CDR3 here is CASSVDRGSNEKLFF. Here the CDR3 DNA reads TGTGCCAGCAGCGTGGACAGGGGTAGTAATGAAAAACTGTTTTTT. The V and J genes are TRBV9 and TRBJ1-4; 9 positions agree with TRBD1. In germline, CDR1 is SGDLS, CDR2 YYNGEE. The trim removed 2 bases at V and 4 bases at J, leaving 3 bases unmatched. CDR3 length: 15 amino acids.

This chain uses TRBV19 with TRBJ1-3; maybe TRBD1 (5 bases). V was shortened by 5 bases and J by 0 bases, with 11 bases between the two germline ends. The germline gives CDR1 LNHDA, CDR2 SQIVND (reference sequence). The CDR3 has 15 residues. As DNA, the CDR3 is TGTGCCAGTAGTTCGCCTGGGGCCTCTGGAAACACCATATATTTT. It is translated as CASSSPGASGNTIYF.

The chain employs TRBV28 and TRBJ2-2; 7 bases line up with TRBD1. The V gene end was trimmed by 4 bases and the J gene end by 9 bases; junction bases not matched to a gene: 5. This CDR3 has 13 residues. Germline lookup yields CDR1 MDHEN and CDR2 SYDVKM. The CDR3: CASSSTGSRELFF. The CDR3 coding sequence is TGTGCCAGCAGTTCGACAGGGAGTAGGGAGCTGTTTTTT.

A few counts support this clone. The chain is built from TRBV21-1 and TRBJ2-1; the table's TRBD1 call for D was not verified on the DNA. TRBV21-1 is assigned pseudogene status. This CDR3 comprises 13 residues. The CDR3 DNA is TGTGCCAGCGAGGACAGGGGAGAACATGAGCAGTTCTTC. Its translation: CASEDRGEHEQFF.

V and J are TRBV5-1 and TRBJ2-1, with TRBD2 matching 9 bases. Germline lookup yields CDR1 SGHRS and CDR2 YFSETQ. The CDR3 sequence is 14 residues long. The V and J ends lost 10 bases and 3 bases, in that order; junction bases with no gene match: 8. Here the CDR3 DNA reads TGCGCCGGTCCGTGCGGGGGGGACTACAATGAGCAGTTCTTC. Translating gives CAGPCGGDYNEQFF.

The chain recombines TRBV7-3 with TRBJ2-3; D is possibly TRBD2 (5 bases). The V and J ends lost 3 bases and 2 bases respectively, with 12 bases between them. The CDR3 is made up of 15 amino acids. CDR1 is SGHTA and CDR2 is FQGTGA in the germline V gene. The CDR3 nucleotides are TGTGCCAGCAGCTTTATTACCGGGAACACAGATACGCAGTATTTT. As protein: CASSFITGNTDTQYF.

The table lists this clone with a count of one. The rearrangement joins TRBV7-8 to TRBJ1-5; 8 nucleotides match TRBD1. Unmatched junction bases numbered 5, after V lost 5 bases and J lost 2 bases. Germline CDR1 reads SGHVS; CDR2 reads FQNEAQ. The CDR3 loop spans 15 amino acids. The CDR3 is CASSTGQGGNQPQHF. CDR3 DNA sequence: TGTGCCAGCAGCACAGGACAGGGAGGCAATCAGCCCCAGCATTTT.

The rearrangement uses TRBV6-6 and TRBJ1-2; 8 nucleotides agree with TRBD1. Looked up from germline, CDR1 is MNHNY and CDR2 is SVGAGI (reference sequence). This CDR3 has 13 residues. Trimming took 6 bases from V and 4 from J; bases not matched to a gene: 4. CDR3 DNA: TGTGCCAGCAGGGACAGGGCCCTCTATGGCTACACCTTC. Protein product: CASRDRALYGYTF.

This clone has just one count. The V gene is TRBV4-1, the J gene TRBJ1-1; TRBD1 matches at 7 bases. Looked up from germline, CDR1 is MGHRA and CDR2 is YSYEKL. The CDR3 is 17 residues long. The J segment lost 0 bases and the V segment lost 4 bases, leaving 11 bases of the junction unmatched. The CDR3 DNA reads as TGCGCCAGCAGCCGAGGGACAGCAAGTGTCATGAACACTGAAGCTTTCTTT. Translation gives CASSRGTASVMNTEAFF.

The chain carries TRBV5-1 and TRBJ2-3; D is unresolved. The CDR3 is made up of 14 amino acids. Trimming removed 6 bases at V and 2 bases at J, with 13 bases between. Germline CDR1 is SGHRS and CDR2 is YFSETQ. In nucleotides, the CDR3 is TGCGCCAGCACCCTAGGCACCCTCACAGATACGCAGTATTTT. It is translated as CASTLGTLTDTQYF.

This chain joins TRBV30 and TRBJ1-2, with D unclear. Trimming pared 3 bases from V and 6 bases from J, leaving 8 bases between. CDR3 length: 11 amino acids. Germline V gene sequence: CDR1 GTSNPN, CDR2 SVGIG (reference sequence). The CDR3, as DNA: TGTGCCTGGAGGCAGGCTGATGGCTACACCTTC. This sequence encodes CAWRQADGYTF.

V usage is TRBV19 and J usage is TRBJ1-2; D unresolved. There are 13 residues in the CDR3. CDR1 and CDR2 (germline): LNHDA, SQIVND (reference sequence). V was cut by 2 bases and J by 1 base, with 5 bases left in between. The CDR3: CASSITGNYGYTF. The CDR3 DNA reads TGTGCCAGTAGTATAACGGGTAACTATGGCTACACCTTC.

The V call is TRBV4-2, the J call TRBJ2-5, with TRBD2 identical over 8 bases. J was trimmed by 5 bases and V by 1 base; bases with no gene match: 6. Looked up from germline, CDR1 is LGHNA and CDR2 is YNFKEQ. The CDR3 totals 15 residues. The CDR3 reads CASSQGTSGGETQYF. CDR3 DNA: TGTGCCAGCAGCCAAGGGACTTCGGGGGGGGAGACCCAGTACTTC.

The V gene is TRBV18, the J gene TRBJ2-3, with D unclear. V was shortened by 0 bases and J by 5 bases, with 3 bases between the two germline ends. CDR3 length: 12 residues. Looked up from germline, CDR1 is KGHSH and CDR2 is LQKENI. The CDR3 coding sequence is TGTGCCAGCTCACCACCCGGAGATACGCAGTATTTT. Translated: CASSPPGDTQYF.

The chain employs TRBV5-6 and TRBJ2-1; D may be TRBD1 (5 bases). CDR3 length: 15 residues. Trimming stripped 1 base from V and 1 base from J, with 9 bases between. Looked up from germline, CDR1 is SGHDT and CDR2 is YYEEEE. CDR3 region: CASSLFQGSYNEQFF. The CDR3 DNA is TGTGCCAGCAGCTTGTTCCAGGGTTCCTACAATGAGCAGTTCTTC.

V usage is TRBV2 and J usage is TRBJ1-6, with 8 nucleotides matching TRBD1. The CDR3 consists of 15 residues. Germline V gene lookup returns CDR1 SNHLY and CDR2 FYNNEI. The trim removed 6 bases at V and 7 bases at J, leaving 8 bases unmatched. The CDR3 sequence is CASRTVTGANSPLHF. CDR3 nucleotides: TGTGCCAGCAGGACAGTGACAGGGGCGAATTCACCCCTCCACTTT.

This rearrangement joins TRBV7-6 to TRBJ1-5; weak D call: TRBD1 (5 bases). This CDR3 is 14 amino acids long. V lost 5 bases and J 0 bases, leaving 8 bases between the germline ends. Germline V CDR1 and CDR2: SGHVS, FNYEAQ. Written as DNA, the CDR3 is TGTGCCAGCAGCGCGGGACTTAGCAATCAGCCCCAGCATTTT. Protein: CASSAGLSNQPQHF.